Listed here are 8 T cell receptor beta chains from one sample, sequenced in a study of blood T cell repertoires in COVID-19. Clones were sequenced by immunoSEQ multiplex PCR, and TCRdb holds only the in-frame ones, with some missing. The repertoire holds more than 200,000 clones, with approximately 88% as singletons. Sequencing used peripheral blood. The origin of the receptors is a human donor in a cohort sampled during active COVID-19.

The J gene is TRBJ1-2, the V gene TRBV19; D remains unclear. CDR1 is LNHDA, CDR2 SQIVND, per germline (reference sequence). Between the trimmed V and J ends, which lost 1 base and 8 bases, there was a span of 11 bases. This CDR3 has 13 residues. As DNA, the CDR3 is TGTGCCAGTAGTATAGCTACGGAGGGCGGCTACACCTTC. It specifies CASSIATEGGYTF.

The chain has TRBV30 and TRBJ1-4; TRBD1 matches 7 bases. This CDR3 contains 13 residues. Unmatched junction bases numbered 5, after V lost 3 bases and J lost 7 bases. Germline V gives CDR1 GTSNPN, CDR2 SVGIG (reference sequence). The CDR3 loop reads CAWSGRGSEKLFF. The DNA for the CDR3 is TGTGCCTGGAGCGGCAGGGGGAGTGAAAAACTGTTTTTT.

The chain has TRBV28 and TRBJ2-7, with 9 bases aligning to TRBD2. From germline, CDR1 is MDHEN and CDR2 SYDVKM. With V trimmed by 5 bases and J by 2 bases, 4 bases remained unmatched. The length of the CDR3 is 14 residues. CDR3 coding DNA: TGTGCCAGCAGTGCGACTAGCGGACCCTACGAGCAGTACTTC. Its translation: CASSATSGPYEQYF.

The chain is built from TRBV11-2 and TRBJ2-4; 14 positions match TRBD2. Germline CDR1 and CDR2: SGHAT and FQNNGV. Trimming at V came to 1 base and at J to 15 bases, leaving 5 bases not matched to a gene. This CDR3 is 14 amino acids long. The CDR3 spells CASSLGTSGGFLYF. CDR3 DNA sequence: TGTGCCAGCAGCTTAGGGACTAGCGGGGGGTTTTTGTACTTC.

The V and J genes are TRBV18 and TRBJ1-2; a possible D gene is TRBD1 (5 bases). The CDR3 totals 15 residues. From germline, CDR1 is KGHSH and CDR2 LQKENI. V gave up 0 bases and J gave up 0 bases, with 8 bases separating them. CDR3 amino acids: CASSPPGQANYGYTF. CDR3 DNA: TGTGCCAGCTCACCACCTGGACAAGCTAACTATGGCTACACCTTC. The whole variable domain, filled in from reference TRBV18 and TRBJ1-2, reads NAGVMQNPRHLVRRRGQEARLRCSPMKGHSHVYWYRQLPEEGLKFMVYLQKENIIDESGMPKERFSAEFPKEGPSILRIQQVVRGDSAAYFCASSPPGQANYGYTFGSGTRLTVV.

The V gene is TRBV28, the J gene TRBJ1-4; no definite D call. In germline, CDR1 is MDHEN, CDR2 SYDVKM. The CDR3 covers 15 residues. Trimming left V 2 bases short and J 5 bases short, with 12 bases between. CDR3 nucleotides: TGTGCCAGCAGTTTAGCGGCAGTCAGAAATGAAAAACTGTTTTTT. As protein: CASSLAAVRNEKLFF.

The CDR3 DNA reads TGTGCCAGCAGTTTTAGCGGGAAGGGTTACAATGAGCAGTTCTTC. As protein: CASSFSGKGYNEQFF. The V call is TRBV6-2 or TRBV6-3, the J call TRBJ2-1; TRBD2 aligns across 8 bases. The V gene end was trimmed by 4 bases and the J gene end by 4 bases; junction bases not matched to a gene: 6. The germline V gene encodes CDR1 MNHEY and CDR2 SVGEGT. The CDR3 extends over 15 amino acids.

This rearrangement joins TRBV18 to TRBJ2-1; D gene ambiguous. CDR1 is KGHSH, CDR2 LQKENI, per germline. The CDR3 contains 14 residues. Trimming cost V 0 bases and J 5 bases, with 8 bases left between them. In nucleotides, the CDR3 is TGTGCCAGCTCACCACCTGCTACCGACAATGAGCAGTTCTTC. It codes for CASSPPATDNEQFF.